The 28 T cell receptor beta chains in this list originate from one sample, sequenced in a study of high-grade serous ovarian cancer treatment subgroups. Tumor samples were taken before definitive surgery or chemotherapy. TCRdb keeps only in-frame clones here, not all; method: immunoSEQ multiplex PCR. Here the sample spans about 10,000 clones, roughly two thirds being singletons. The specimen sequenced was tumor tissue. The receptors were sampled from a human donor with high-grade serous ovarian cancer.

This clone has more than one count but fewer than ten. The chain has TRBV7-2 and TRBJ1-4, with 10 bases aligning to TRBD1. The CDR3 is 15 amino acids. The junction had 5 bases not matched to a gene; V was cut back by 4 bases and J by 6 bases. CDR1 and CDR2 (germline): SGHTA, FQGNSA. CDR3 residues: CASSWRGTGDEKLFF. DNA for the CDR3: TGTGCCAGCAGCTGGAGAGGGACAGGGGATGAAAAACTGTTTTTT.

The chain joins TRBV27 to TRBJ2-1, with D unresolved. With 2 bases removed from V and 6 bases from J, the gap between germline ends came to 2 bases. The CDR3 runs to 11 residues. Germline assignment: CDR1 MNHEY and CDR2 SMNVEV (reference sequence). The CDR3 region has the DNA TGTGCCAGCAGTTTAGCCAATGAGCAGTTCTTC. It translates to CASSLANEQFF.

In its sample, this clone was seen a few times. The rearrangement links TRBV14 to TRBJ2-5; possibly TRBD1 or TRBD2 for D (5 bases each). CDR3 length: 15 residues. Trimming removed 4 bases at V and 5 bases at J, with 17 bases between. Germline-derived CDR1 and CDR2 are SGHDN and FVKESK. The CDR3 bases are TGTGCCAGCAGCCCTTGGGCAGGGCGAGGGGAGACCCAGTACTTC. Amino acid sequence: CASSPWAGRGETQYF.

This chain links TRBV12-1 with TRBJ2-1; the DNA was not compared with TRBD1, the D call given in the table. TRBV12-1 is a listed pseudogene. This CDR3 comprises 14 residues. In DNA, the CDR3 is TGTGCCAGCAGCTTTTATCACGGACAGCCAAGCAAGTTCTTC. It yields the protein CASSFYHGQPSKFF.

The rearrangement joins TRBV6-6 to TRBJ2-5, with D tentatively TRBD1 or TRBD2 (5 bases each). The CDR3 spans 16 residues. Deletions cut 0 bases from V and 5 bases from J, with 16 bases between. CDR1 is MNHNY, CDR2 SVGAGI, per germline (reference sequence). CDR3 in amino acids: CASSYSIGVGGETQYF. The CDR3 DNA reads TGTGCCAGCAGTTACTCGATCGGGGTTGGGGGTGAGACCCAGTACTTC.

This clone showed up just a few times. J is TRBJ1-4 and V is TRBV18, with D uncertain. CDR3 length: 16 amino acids. V was pared by 1 base and J by 3 bases, with 12 bases between. Per the germline V gene, CDR1 is KGHSH and CDR2 is LQKENI. In DNA form, the CDR3 reads TGTGCCAGCTCACCACAAGGTCACAGCCCTAATGAAAAACTGTTTTTT. Protein: CASSPQGHSPNEKLFF.

This chain connects TRBV6-5 to TRBJ2-5; either TRBD1 or TRBD2 may fit D (7 bases each). V shed 0 bases and J shed 5 bases, with 13 bases lying between them. The CDR3 totals 15 residues. Germline CDR1 and CDR2: MNHEY and SVGAGI. The CDR3 DNA reads as TGTGCCAGCAGTTACTCGAGCCAGGGGGGGGAGACCCAGTACTTC. This encodes CASSYSSQGGETQYF.

This clone is a singleton in its sample. The V gene is TRBV7-8, the J gene TRBJ2-5; TRBD1 matches at 8 bases. Germline CDR1 and CDR2: SGHVS and FQNEAQ. CDR3 size: 15 residues. V gave up 5 bases and J gave up 2 bases; unmatched junction bases: 7. This CDR3 reads CASSTGTGAQETQYF. The CDR3 region has the DNA TGTGCCAGCAGCACAGGGACAGGAGCACAAGAGACCCAGTACTTC.

The table lists this clone with a few counts. Other DNA sequences in the sample encode the same CDR3. The chain combines TRBV10-3 with TRBJ2-1; 13 positions agree with TRBD2. V was clipped by 6 bases and J by 5 bases; unmatched bases: 4. Germline V CDR1 and CDR2: ENHRY, SYGVKD. The CDR3 contains 15 residues. CDR3 nucleotides: TGTGCCATCAGCGCGGGACTAGCGGGAAACAATGAGCAGTTCTTC. It translates to CAISAGLAGNNEQFF.

The CDR3 loop is CASSIVLGYEQYF. The CDR3 nucleotides read TGTGCCAGTAGTATCGTCCTCGGGTACGAGCAGTACTTC. The rearrangement uses TRBV19 and TRBJ2-7; D unclear. The ends were cut back, 3 bases at V and 4 bases at J, with 10 bases in the middle. The length of the CDR3 is 13 residues. The germline gives CDR1 LNHDA, CDR2 SQIVND (reference sequence).

V and J are TRBV11-2 and TRBJ2-7, with D hard to call. The V end was cut by 3 bases, the J end by 7 bases, with 10 bases between. Germline CDR1 SGHAT, CDR2 FQNNGV. The CDR3 is 12 amino acids. CDR3 amino acids: CASSLGWEEQYF. The DNA of the CDR3 is TGTGCCAGCAGCTTGGGCTGGGAAGAGCAGTACTTC.

V and J are TRBV7-8 and TRBJ2-7, with a tentative D call TRBD2 (6 bases). V was pared by 4 bases and J by 0 bases, with 13 bases between. The germline V gene encodes CDR1 SGHVS and CDR2 FQNEAQ. This CDR3 region has 15 residues. CDR3 sequence (DNA): TGTGCCAGCAGCTCCCGGGACTTCAACTCCTACGAGCAGTACTTC. Protein sequence: CASSSRDFNSYEQYF.

Written as DNA, the CDR3 is TGTGCCAGCAGCTCCCCGGGACAGGGGTCTGGGGCCAACGTCCTGACTTTC. It yields the protein CASSSPGQGSGANVLTF. V and J are TRBV5-4 and TRBJ2-6, with TRBD1 matching over 10 bases. The CDR3 is 17 residues long. V lost 3 bases to trimming and J lost 1 base; unmatched junction nucleotides: 4. Germline assignment: CDR1 SGHNT and CDR2 YYREEE (reference sequence). Full variable domain (remainder filled in from reference TRBV5-4 and TRBJ2-6): ETGVTQSPTHLIKTRGQQVTLRCSSQSGHNTVSWYQQALGQGPQFIFQYYREEENGRGNFPPRFSGLQFPNYSSELNVNALELDDSALYLCASSSPGQGSGANVLTFGAGSRLTVL.

The V and J genes are TRBV30 and TRBJ2-1, with 11 nucleotides matching TRBD2. The CDR3 is 14 amino acids. With V trimmed by 2 bases and J by 7 bases, 4 bases remained unmatched. Germline V gene data show CDR1 as GTSNPN and CDR2 as SVGIG (reference sequence). This CDR3 is CAWSTSGRWNEQFF. DNA of the CDR3: TGTGCCTGGAGTACTAGCGGGAGATGGAATGAGCAGTTCTTC.

The V gene is TRBV7-8, the J gene TRBJ2-6; D perhaps matches TRBD2 (6 bases). The CDR3 spans 16 residues. From germline, CDR1 is SGHVS and CDR2 FQNEAQ. Trimming removed 5 bases from V and 1 base from J, with 12 bases in between. CDR3 nucleotide sequence: TGTGCCAGCAGCCAAGATGGGGGGTCTGGGGCCAACGTCCTGACTTTC. Translated: CASSQDGGSGANVLTF.

In nucleotides, the CDR3 is TGTGCCATACCGGGACAGGGACGGGGGGAGACCCAGTACTTC. This gives the protein CAIPGQGRGETQYF. The chain has TRBV2 and TRBJ2-5; 9 nucleotides line up with TRBD1. Germline trimming cut 10 bases from V and 5 bases from J; bases unmatched to any gene: 11. Germline lookup yields CDR1 SNHLY and CDR2 FYNNEI. The CDR3 has 14 amino acids.

The rearrangement links TRBV19 to TRBJ2-3, with 10 bases identical to TRBD2. With V trimmed by 5 bases and J by 3 bases, 5 bases remained unmatched. The CDR3 contains 15 residues. Germline V gene lookup returns CDR1 LNHDA and CDR2 SQIVND (reference sequence). CDR3 DNA: TGTGCCAGTAGTGGGGGACTAGCGTTAACAGATACGCAGTATTTT. Its translation is CASSGGLALTDTQYF.

A few counts support this clone. J is TRBJ2-7 and V is TRBV15, with TRBD1 identical over 8 bases. Per germline, CDR1 LNHNV and CDR2 YYDKDF (reference sequence). The CDR3 is 15 residues long. Trimming took 5 bases from V and 3 from J; bases not matched to a gene: 9. This CDR3 reads CATSGATTGDYEQYF. In DNA, the CDR3 is TGTGCCACCAGCGGGGCCACGACAGGGGACTACGAGCAGTACTTC.

The V gene is TRBV5-4, the J gene TRBJ2-3, with D possibly matching TRBD1 (6 bases). The V gene lost 4 bases and the J gene lost 2 bases, with 14 bases spanning the gap. Germline assignment: CDR1 SGHNT and CDR2 YYREEE (reference sequence). This CDR3 spans 15 amino acids. CDR3 protein: CASSHGTLTTDTQYF. The CDR3 DNA is TGTGCCAGCAGCCACGGGACACTCACCACAGATACGCAGTATTTT.

The chain uses TRBV5-6 and TRBJ2-7, with D perhaps given as TRBD1 or TRBD2 (5 bases each). Trimming removed 2 bases from V and 5 bases from J, with 17 bases in between. The CDR3 covers 15 residues. The germline gives CDR1 SGHDT, CDR2 YYEEEE. CDR3 DNA sequence: TGTGCCAGCAGCTTCCGGGACGGAAGCCGGCACGAGCAGTACTTC. Amino acid sequence: CASSFRDGSRHEQYF.

The genes are TRBV30 and TRBJ1-1; no reliable D call. Germline V lookup: CDR1 GTSNPN, CDR2 SVGIG (reference sequence). The ends were cut back, 4 bases at V and 2 bases at J, with 17 bases in the middle. The CDR3 sequence is 15 residues long. DNA for the CDR3: TGTGCCTGGAAGGCTCTCGGACGGACTAACACTGAAGCTTTCTTT. It encodes CAWKALGRTNTEAFF.

Only a few counts were recorded for this clone. The chain's CDR3 is CASSRRLDEQFF. CDR3 in DNA: TGTGCCAGCAGCAGGCGACTAGATGAGCAGTTCTTC. The chain uses TRBV7-6 and TRBJ2-1; D perhaps matches TRBD2 (6 bases). Germline V lookup: CDR1 SGHVS, CDR2 FNYEAQ. V gave up 5 bases and J gave up 8 bases, with 10 bases separating them. This CDR3 contains 12 residues.

The rearrangement uses TRBV7-3 and TRBJ2-1; D not resolved. Trimming removed 7 bases from V and 0 bases from J, with 13 bases in between. The CDR3 consists of 15 residues. CDR1 is SGHTA, CDR2 FQGTGA, per germline. The CDR3 DNA reads TGTGCCAGCACCCTTGAACAAACCTCCTACAATGAGCAGTTCTTC. Amino acids: CASTLEQTSYNEQFF.

The gene calls are TRBV5-6 and TRBJ2-7, with 12 bases that match TRBD2. Germline V CDR1 and CDR2: SGHDT, YYEEEE. The CDR3 extends over 18 amino acids. Unmatched junction bases numbered 20, after V lost 4 bases and J lost 9 bases. CDR3 DNA: TGTGCCAGCAGCCTGACCGGGACTAGCGGGTTGCGGCCTACGGGGCAGTACTTC. Its translation is CASSLTGTSGLRPTGQYF.

The sample holds a few counts of this clone. The genes are TRBV11-3 and TRBJ2-5; the D gene is possibly TRBD2 (6 bases). CDR1 and CDR2 from the germline V gene are SGHNT and YENEEA. The CDR3 sequence is 15 residues long. V lost 5 bases to trimming and J lost 3 bases, with 16 bases between them. The CDR3 nucleotides are TGTGCCAGCAGCGCTTCGGGAGATGGGAAAGAGACCCAGTACTTC. This gives the protein CASSASGDGKETQYF. Using reference TRBV11-3 and TRBJ2-5 for the parts outside the CDR3, the full variable domain is EAGVVQSPRYKIIEKKQPVAFWCNPISGHNTLYWYLQNLGQGPELLIRYENEEAVDDSQLPKDRFSAERLKGVDSTLKIQPAELGDSAVYLCASSASGDGKETQYFGPGTRLLVL.

This chain links TRBV20-1 with TRBJ2-5; D not resolved. From germline, CDR1 is DFQATT and CDR2 SNEGSKA (reference sequence). The CDR3 is made up of 11 amino acids. The V gene lost 1 base and the J gene lost 5 bases, with 5 bases spanning the gap. The CDR3 bases are TGCAGTGCTAGAGGAGACGAGACCCAGTACTTC. This translates into CSARGDETQYF.

The CDR3, as DNA: TGTGCCAGTAGTATAGAATCGGCGGGAGTAGGCTACGAGCAGTACTTC. It codes for CASSIESAGVGYEQYF. This rearrangement joins TRBV19 to TRBJ2-7; 7 nucleotides align to TRBD2. The CDR3 is 16 residues long. CDR1 is LNHDA and CDR2 is SQIVND in the germline V gene (reference sequence). After removal of 0 bases from V and 3 bases from J, the junction contained 8 bases not matched to a gene.

This clone has just a few counts. The V call is TRBV6-5, the J call TRBJ2-2; maybe TRBD1 (6 bases). The V gene lost 11 bases and the J gene lost 2 bases, with 18 bases spanning the gap. The CDR3 loop spans 15 amino acids. The germline V gene has CDR1 MNHEY and CDR2 SVGAGI. The CDR3 reads CALHPRGINTGELFF. For the CDR3, the DNA is TGTGCCCTTCACCCCAGGGGAATAAACACCGGGGAGCTGTTTTTT.